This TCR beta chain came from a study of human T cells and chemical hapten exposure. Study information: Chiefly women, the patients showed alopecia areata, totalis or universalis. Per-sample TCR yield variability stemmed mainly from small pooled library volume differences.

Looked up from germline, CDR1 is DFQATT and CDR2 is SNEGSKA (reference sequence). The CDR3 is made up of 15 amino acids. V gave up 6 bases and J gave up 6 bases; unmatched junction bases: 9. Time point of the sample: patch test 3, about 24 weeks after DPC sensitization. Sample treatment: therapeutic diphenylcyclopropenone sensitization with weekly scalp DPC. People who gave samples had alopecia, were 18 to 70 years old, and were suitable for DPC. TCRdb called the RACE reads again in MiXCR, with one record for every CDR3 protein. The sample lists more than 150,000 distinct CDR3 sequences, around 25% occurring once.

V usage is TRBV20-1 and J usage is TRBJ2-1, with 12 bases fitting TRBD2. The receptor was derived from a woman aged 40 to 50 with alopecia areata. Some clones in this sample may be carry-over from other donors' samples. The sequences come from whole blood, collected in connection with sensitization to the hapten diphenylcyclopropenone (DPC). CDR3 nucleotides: TGCAGTGCGCCCCCGGGACTAGCGGGTTGCAATGAGCAGTTCTTC. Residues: CSAPPGLAGCNEQFF.